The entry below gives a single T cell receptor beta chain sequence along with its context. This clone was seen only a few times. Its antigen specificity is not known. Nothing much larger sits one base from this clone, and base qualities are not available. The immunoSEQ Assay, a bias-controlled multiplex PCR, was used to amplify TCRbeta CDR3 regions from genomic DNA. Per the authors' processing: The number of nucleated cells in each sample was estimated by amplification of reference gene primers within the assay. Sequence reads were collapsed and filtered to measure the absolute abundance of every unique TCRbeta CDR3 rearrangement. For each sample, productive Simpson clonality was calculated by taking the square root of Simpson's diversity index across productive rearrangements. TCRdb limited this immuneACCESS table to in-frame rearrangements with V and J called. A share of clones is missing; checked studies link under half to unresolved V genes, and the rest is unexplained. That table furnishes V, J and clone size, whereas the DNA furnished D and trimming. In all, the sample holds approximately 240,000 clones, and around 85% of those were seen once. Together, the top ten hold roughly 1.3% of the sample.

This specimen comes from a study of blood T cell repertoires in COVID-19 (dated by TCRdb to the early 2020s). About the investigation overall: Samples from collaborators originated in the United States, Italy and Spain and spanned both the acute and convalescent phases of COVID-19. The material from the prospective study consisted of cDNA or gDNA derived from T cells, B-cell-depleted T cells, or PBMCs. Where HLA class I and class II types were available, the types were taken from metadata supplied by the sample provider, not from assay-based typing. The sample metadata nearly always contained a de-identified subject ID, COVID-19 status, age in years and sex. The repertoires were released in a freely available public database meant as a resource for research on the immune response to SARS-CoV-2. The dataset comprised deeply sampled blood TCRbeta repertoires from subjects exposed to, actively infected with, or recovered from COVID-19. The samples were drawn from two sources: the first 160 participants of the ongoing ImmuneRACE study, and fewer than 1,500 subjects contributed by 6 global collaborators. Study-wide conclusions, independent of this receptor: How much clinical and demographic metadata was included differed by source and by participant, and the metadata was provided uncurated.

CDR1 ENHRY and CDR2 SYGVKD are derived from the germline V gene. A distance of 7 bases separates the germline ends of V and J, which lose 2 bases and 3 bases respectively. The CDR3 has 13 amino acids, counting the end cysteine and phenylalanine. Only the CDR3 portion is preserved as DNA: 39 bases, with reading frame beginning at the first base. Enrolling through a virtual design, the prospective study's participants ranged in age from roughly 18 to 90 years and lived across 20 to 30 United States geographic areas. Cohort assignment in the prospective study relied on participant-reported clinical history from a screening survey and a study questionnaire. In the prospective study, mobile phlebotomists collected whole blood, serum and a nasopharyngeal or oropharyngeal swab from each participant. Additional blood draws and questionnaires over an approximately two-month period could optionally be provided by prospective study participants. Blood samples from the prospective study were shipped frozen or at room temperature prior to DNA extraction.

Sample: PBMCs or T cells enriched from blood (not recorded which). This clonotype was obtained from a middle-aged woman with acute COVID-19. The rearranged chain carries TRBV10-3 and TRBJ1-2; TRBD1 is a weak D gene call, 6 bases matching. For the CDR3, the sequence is CAISETGYYGYTF. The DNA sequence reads TGTGCCATCAGTGAGACAGGGTACTATGGCTACACCTTC.